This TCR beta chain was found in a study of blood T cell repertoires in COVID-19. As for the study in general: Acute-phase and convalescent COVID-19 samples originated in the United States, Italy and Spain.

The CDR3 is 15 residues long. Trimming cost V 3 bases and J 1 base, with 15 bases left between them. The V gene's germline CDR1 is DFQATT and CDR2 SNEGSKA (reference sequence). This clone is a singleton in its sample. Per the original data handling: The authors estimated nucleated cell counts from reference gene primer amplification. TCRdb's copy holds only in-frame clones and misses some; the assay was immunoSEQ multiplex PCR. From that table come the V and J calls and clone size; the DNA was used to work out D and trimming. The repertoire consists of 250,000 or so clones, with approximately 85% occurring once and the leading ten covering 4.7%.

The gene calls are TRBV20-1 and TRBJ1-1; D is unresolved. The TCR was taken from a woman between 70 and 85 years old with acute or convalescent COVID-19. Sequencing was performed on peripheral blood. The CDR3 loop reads CSASLLLSGNTEAFF. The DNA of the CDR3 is TGCAGTGCTAGTCTGCTTCTAAGCGGGAACACTGAAGCTTTCTTT.